This passage covers 10 T cell receptor beta chains from one sample sequenced in a study of liver allograft versus peripheral blood T cells. Study information: Liver transplant recipients had T cell receptor repertoires compared between transplanted liver and peripheral blood.

TCRdb re-analysed the reads in MiXCR, keeping a single row per CDR3 protein. The sample records over 15,000 distinct CDR3 sequences, more than 20% being singletons. Receptors were obtained from a human patient who had a liver transplant. Some T cells here may be from the graft donor.

The V and J genes are TRBV7-9 and TRBJ2-1; possible D gene TRBD2, 5 bases. Between the trimmed V and J ends, which lost 5 bases and 0 bases, there was a span of 11 bases. Looked up from germline, CDR1 is SEHNR and CDR2 is FQNEAQ (reference sequence). The CDR3 extends over 15 amino acids. CDR3 residues: CASSRTPSSYNEQFF. The CDR3 region has the DNA TGTGCCAGCAGCAGGACTCCAAGCTCCTACAATGAGCAGTTCTTC.

This rearrangement joins TRBV30 to TRBJ2-7, with TRBD2 identical over 7 bases. The CDR3 extends over 12 amino acids. V lost 0 bases to trimming and J lost 7 bases; unmatched junction nucleotides: 3. Per germline, CDR1 GTSNPN and CDR2 SVGIG (reference sequence). CDR3 residues: CAWSVLAREQYF. DNA of the CDR3: TGTGCCTGGAGTGTACTAGCGAGGGAGCAGTACTTC.

The rearrangement joins TRBV19 to TRBJ1-5; 7 bases agree with TRBD1. CDR3 length: 17 residues. Germline assignment: CDR1 LNHDA and CDR2 SQIVND (reference sequence). V trimming: 1 base; J trimming: 5 bases; junction bases outside the gene matches: 11. CDR3 in amino acids: CASSIGLVGQGDQPQHF. CDR3 DNA: TGTGCCAGTAGTATAGGTTTGGTCGGGCAGGGGGATCAGCCCCAGCATTTT. The full variable domain, completed using reference TRBV19 and TRBJ1-5, is DGGITQSPKYLFRKEGQNVTLSCEQNLNHDAMYWYRQDPGQGLRLIYYSQIVNDFQKGDIAEGYSVSREKKESFPLTVTSAQKNPTAFYLCASSIGLVGQGDQPQHFGDGTRLSIL.

This clonotype was recorded at least ten times. The gene calls are TRBV7-2 and TRBJ2-5, with TRBD2 as a possible D gene (5 bases). The V end was cut by 2 bases, the J end by 4 bases, with 11 bases between. This CDR3 region has 14 residues. Germline-derived CDR1 and CDR2 are SGHTA and FQGNSA. In nucleotides, the CDR3 is TGTGCCAGCAGCTTAAGGCGGAGCGGAGAGACCCAGTACTTC. Its protein is CASSLRRSGETQYF.

This clonotype showed up just a few times. CDR3 DNA sequence: TGTGCCAGCAGCCCCTCCGGAGGGGGACAAGAGACCCAGTACTTC. The encoded protein is CASSPSGGGQETQYF. The genes are TRBV6-5 and TRBJ2-5, with D possibly being TRBD1 or TRBD2 (6 bases each). The CDR3 consists of 15 residues. V dropped 6 bases and J dropped 2 bases, with 16 bases sitting between them. CDR1 is MNHEY, CDR2 SVGAGI, per germline.

This clonotype showed up many times. V gene TRBV19 combines with J gene TRBJ2-1; TRBD2 matches 11 bases. The V gene end was trimmed by 4 bases and the J gene end by 9 bases; junction bases not matched to a gene: 8. This CDR3 spans 15 amino acids. The germline V gene has CDR1 LNHDA and CDR2 SQIVND (reference sequence). This chain's CDR3 is CASSKVSGRASEQFF. In DNA, the CDR3 is TGTGCCAGTAGTAAGGTTAGCGGGAGGGCCAGTGAGCAGTTCTTC.

This clonotype was picked up a small number of times. The chain combines TRBV7-2 with TRBJ1-5; D perhaps matches TRBD1 (5 bases). CDR1 and CDR2 from the germline V gene are SGHTA and FQGNSA. This CDR3 has 18 residues. V was shortened by 2 bases and J by 5 bases, with 22 bases between the two germline ends. The CDR3, as DNA: TGTGCCAGCAGCTTACGTATGGGTAAGGGGCCAGATTATCAGCCCCAGCATTTT. Amino acid sequence: CASSLRMGKGPDYQPQHF.

This clonotype was detected ten times or more. This chain connects TRBV5-6 to TRBJ1-1; D perhaps matches TRBD1 (5 bases). Trimming cost V 6 bases and J 5 bases, with 23 bases left between them. Germline V gives CDR1 SGHDT, CDR2 YYEEEE. The CDR3 is 16 residues long. CDR3 bases: TGTGCCAGCAATGAGCAAGGCAGGGAGTGGGGGACTGAAGCTTTCTTT. Its translation is CASNEQGREWGTEAFF.

This clonotype ranks as medium-sized (0.01 to 0.1%). The chain joins TRBV27 to TRBJ1-5; D unclear. Trimming stripped 2 bases from V and 4 bases from J, with 12 bases between. In germline, CDR1 is MNHEY, CDR2 SMNVEV (reference sequence). This CDR3 is 15 amino acids long. This chain's CDR3 is CASSLRALGNQPQHF. The CDR3 region has the DNA TGTGCCAGCAGTTTAAGGGCTTTGGGAAATCAGCCCCAGCATTTT.

This clonotype was observed a single time. This chain joins TRBV12-3 or TRBV12-4 and TRBJ2-7; a weak D match, TRBD2 (6 bases). CDR3 length: 14 residues. V lost 6 bases to trimming and J lost 1 base, with 13 bases between them. CDR3 amino acids: CASSNIGGSYEQYF. CDR3 in DNA: TGTGCCAGCAGCAATATCGGGGGTTCCTACGAGCAGTACTTC.